This is a list of T cell receptor beta chains from one sample in a study of Ad26.COV2.S vaccination and SARS-CoV-2 variants. Here immunoSEQ multiplex PCR was the method, and the copy in TCRdb shows in-frame clones only, minus some. The data contain about 350,000 clones, about 85% of them singletons. The specimen was peripheral blood, collected in a trial of Ad26.COV2.S vaccine versus placebo. The receptors were sampled from a person between 18 and 65 years old who received the Ad26.COV2.S COVID-19 vaccine or a placebo. CDR3s include the opening cysteine and the closing phenylalanine or tryptophan. The D gene is left open where the match is weak. Clone sizes are given selectively: once, few, many, or a class where the clone is expanded.

DNA: TGCAGCGTTGAAGAGGTTGGGCCCCAGTACTTC; CDR3: CSVEEVGPQYF; J: TRBJ2-5; D: .; size: .; V: TRBV29-1
DNA: TGTGCCAGCAGTTCCTCCCCGGGCCTCGGTACGATGTCTGATACGCAGTATTTT; CDR3: CASSSSPGLGTMSDTQYF; J: TRBJ2-3; D: .; size: .; V: TRBV28
DNA: TGTGCCGGCCGCCGGGCCGGGGCCAACGTCCTGACTTTC; CDR3: CAGRRAGANVLTF; J: TRBJ2-6; D: .; size: .; V: TRBV28
DNA: TGTGCCAGCGCTGGGAATGCGACTAGGAGACAAGAGACCCAGTACTTC; CDR3: CASAGNATRRQETQYF; J: TRBJ2-5; D: .; size: .; V: TRBV5-4
DNA: TGTGCCACCAGACCAACGGGTAATGGTAATGAGCAGTTCTTC; CDR3: CATRPTGNGNEQFF; J: TRBJ2-1; D: .; size: few; V: TRBV10-3
DNA: TGTGCCAGCAGTTTAGCCTCAGGGTCTTCACCCCTCCACTTT; CDR3: CASSLASGSSPLHF; J: TRBJ1-6; D: .; size: .; V: TRBV28
DNA: TGTGCCGGCAGGGGACTACTGAACACTGAAGCTTTCTTT; CDR3: CAGRGLLNTEAFF; J: TRBJ1-1; D: .; size: .; V: TRBV18
DNA: TGTGCCTGGGGGAGGCCGGGACTAAGGATGGGTGAGCAGTTCTTC; CDR3: CAWGRPGLRMGEQFF; J: TRBJ2-1; D: TRBD2; size: .; V: TRBV30
DNA: TGTGCCAGCAGCTCCCGGGACAGAGACATGAACACTGAAGCTTTCTTT; CDR3: CASSSRDRDMNTEAFF; J: TRBJ1-1; D: TRBD1; size: .; V: TRBV11-1
DNA: TGTGCCAGCTCAGGGGACGGGGGGAACACTGAAGCTTTCTTT; CDR3: CASSGDGGNTEAFF; J: TRBJ1-1; D: .; size: .; V: TRBV18
DNA: TGTGCTAGTGGCCAAACGGGGGGATTGAGCACCGGGGAGCTGTTTTTT; CDR3: CASGQTGGLSTGELFF; J: TRBJ2-2; D: TRBD2; size: .; V: TRBV12-5
DNA: TGTGCCAGTAGTATGCCCAGTCTCGGCGATGAGCAGTTCTTC; CDR3: CASSMPSLGDEQFF; J: TRBJ2-1; D: .; size: .; V: TRBV19
DNA: TGTGCCAGCAGCCCCCAGGGTTACACTGAAGCTTTCTTT; CDR3: CASSPQGYTEAFF; J: TRBJ1-1; D: .; size: .; V: TRBV5-6
DNA: TGCAGCGTTGAAGATCGAAGGGGACGGACTTTCTTT; CDR3: CSVEDRRGRTFF; J: TRBJ1-1; D: .; size: .; V: TRBV29-1
DNA: TGTGCCAGCAGCTTTCAGACCGTGAGGAATTCACCCCTCCACTTT; CDR3: CASSFQTVRNSPLHF; J: TRBJ1-6; D: .; size: .; V: TRBV7-2
DNA: TGTGCCAGCAGTTTATGGGGGGCGGGTAGCGGGGAGACCCAGTACTTC; CDR3: CASSLWGAGSGETQYF; J: TRBJ2-5; D: .; size: .; V: TRBV28
DNA: TGTGCCAGCAGCTTAGAGACACCCAGAGAGACTGAAGCTTTCTTT; CDR3: CASSLETPRETEAFF; J: TRBJ1-1; D: .; size: .; V: TRBV7-9
DNA: TGTGCCAGCAGTCGATCCAGGGAAAACACTGAAGCTTTCTTT; CDR3: CASSRSRENTEAFF; J: TRBJ1-1; D: .; size: .; V: TRBV27
DNA: TGTGCCAGCAGTGAGCGTTGGCAGAGCTCTGGGGCCAACGTCCTGACTTTC; CDR3: CASSERWQSSGANVLTF; J: TRBJ2-6; D: .; size: once; V: TRBV6-1
DNA: TGTGCCAGCTCACCCCTCCCCCCTACCGGGAACCAAGAGACCCAGTACTTC; CDR3: CASSPLPPTGNQETQYF; J: TRBJ2-5; D: .; size: .; V: TRBV18
DNA: TGTGCCAGCAGCCCGTCAGGACACACAGATACGCAGTATTTT; CDR3: CASSPSGHTDTQYF; J: TRBJ2-3; D: .; size: .; V: TRBV11-1
DNA: TGTGCCAGCAGCTTAGCGGGGGTATCCGGGACAGGGTCCGGAAACACCATATATTTT; CDR3: CASSLAGVSGTGSGNTIYF; J: TRBJ1-3; D: TRBD1; size: .; V: TRBV7-8
DNA: TGTGCCAGCAGCTTAGGAGTTGGGGCCTCGGCTTCACCCCTCCACTTT; CDR3: CASSLGVGASASPLHF; J: TRBJ1-6; D: .; size: .; V: TRBV11-1
DNA: TGTGCCAGTAGTTGGCAGGGGGGCGACGAGCAGTACTTC; CDR3: CASSWQGGDEQYF; J: TRBJ2-7; D: .; size: .; V: TRBV19
DNA: TGCGCCAGCAGCTTGGACAATAATAACTATGGCTACACCTTC; CDR3: CASSLDNNNYGYTF; J: TRBJ1-2; D: .; size: .; V: TRBV5-1
DNA: TGTGCCTGGAAATCAGGTAACAAAGGAGCGCAGTACTTC; CDR3: CAWKSGNKGAQYF; J: TRBJ2-7; D: .; size: .; V: TRBV30
DNA: TGTGCCTGGGACAGGGGGTCCGCTGAAGCTTTCTTT; CDR3: CAWDRGSAEAFF; J: TRBJ1-1; D: TRBD1; size: .; V: TRBV30
DNA: TGTGCCAGCAGCCTCTTAAGGGTAGTAGGGTACGGCTACACCTTC; CDR3: CASSLLRVVGYGYTF; J: TRBJ1-2; D: .; size: .; V: TRBV3-1/TRBV3-2
DNA: TGTGCCAGCAGCCTGGGACACAACGGGGAGCTGTTTTTT; CDR3: CASSLGHNGELFF; J: TRBJ2-2; D: .; size: few; V: TRBV5-5
DNA: TGTGCCAGCAGCATCGGGACAGGGGTCTATTACACTGAAGCTTTCTTT; CDR3: CASSIGTGVYYTEAFF; J: TRBJ1-1; D: TRBD1; size: .; V: TRBV7-8
DNA: TGTGCCATCAGGGACAGCACAGATACGCAGTATTTT; CDR3: CAIRDSTDTQYF; J: TRBJ2-3; D: .; size: .; V: TRBV10-3
DNA: TGCAGCGTTGCCCGGGACGGACAGAGCGAGCAGTACTTC; CDR3: CSVARDGQSEQYF; J: TRBJ2-7; D: .; size: .; V: TRBV29-1
DNA: TGTGCCAGCAGTGAATCGACGGGGTATCAGCCCCAGCATTTT; CDR3: CASSESTGYQPQHF; J: TRBJ1-5; D: .; size: .; V: TRBV2
DNA: TGTGCCAGCTCACCATGGGAGGATTCACCCCTCCACTTT; CDR3: CASSPWEDSPLHF; J: TRBJ1-6; D: .; size: .; V: TRBV18
DNA: TGCGCCAGCAGCGAAGACAGGGTGGGGGTGGCTGAGCAGTTCTTC; CDR3: CASSEDRVGVAEQFF; J: TRBJ2-1; D: TRBD1; size: .; V: TRBV4-1
DNA: TGTGCCTGGAGTGTACGGGGACACTCCTACGAGCAGTACTTC; CDR3: CAWSVRGHSYEQYF; J: TRBJ2-7; D: .; size: .; V: TRBV30
DNA: TGCGCCAGCAGCCCCCGGTCCGGACTACCCGACTACGAGCAGTACTTC; CDR3: CASSPRSGLPDYEQYF; J: TRBJ2-7; D: .; size: .; V: TRBV10-1
DNA: TGTGCCAGCTCACCTACTAGCGGGAGAGGTGAGACCCAGTACTTC; CDR3: CASSPTSGRGETQYF; J: TRBJ2-5; D: TRBD2; size: .; V: TRBV18
DNA: TGTGCCACCAGTGATTTTTACCGAGCCCTGTACTTC; CDR3: CATSDFYRALYF; J: TRBJ2-7; D: .; size: once; V: TRBV24-1
DNA: TGTGCCAGCAGTATCATAGGGCAGACCACCGGGGAGCTGTTTTTT; CDR3: CASSIIGQTTGELFF; J: TRBJ2-2; D: .; size: .; V: TRBV2
DNA: TGTGCCAGCAGCCCCGAACTCGCAACTAATGAAAAACTGTTTTTT; CDR3: CASSPELATNEKLFF; J: TRBJ1-4; D: .; size: .; V: TRBV5-4
DNA: TGCAGCGTCGCCAAGGTCAGGGAGCCCTACGAGCAGTACTTC; CDR3: CSVAKVREPYEQYF; J: TRBJ2-7; D: .; size: .; V: TRBV29-1
DNA: TGTGCCAGCAGGCCGGGGGGGTCTGAAAAACTGTTTTTT; CDR3: CASRPGGSEKLFF; J: TRBJ1-4; D: .; size: few; V: TRBV6-5
DNA: TGTGCCAGCAGCTTAAATTGGGGGTTGGGCACTGAAGCTTTCTTT; CDR3: CASSLNWGLGTEAFF; J: TRBJ1-1; D: .; size: few; V: TRBV7-2
DNA: TGCAGTGCTAGTTTCGCAGGCCTTGCTTCGGACACTGAAGCTTTCTTT; CDR3: CSASFAGLASDTEAFF; J: TRBJ1-1; D: .; size: .; V: TRBV20-1
DNA: TGTGCCAGCAGCGCGGACAGGTGGGATTATGGCTACACCTTC; CDR3: CASSADRWDYGYTF; J: TRBJ1-2; D: TRBD1; size: once; V: TRBV5-4
DNA: TGTGCCAGCAGCGTAGCTCCAGTTTATCAGCCCCAGCATTTT; CDR3: CASSVAPVYQPQHF; J: TRBJ1-5; D: .; size: .; V: TRBV9
DNA: TGTGCCAGCAGCTTAGCGATAGGGGGGGTTAGCAATCAGCCCCAGCATTTT; CDR3: CASSLAIGGVSNQPQHF; J: TRBJ1-5; D: .; size: .; V: TRBV7-9
DNA: TGTGCCAGCAGCCCAGCTCCTTTCAACACTGAAGCTTTCTTT; CDR3: CASSPAPFNTEAFF; J: TRBJ1-1; D: .; size: .; V: TRBV14